What follows are 10 T cell receptor beta chains derived from one specimen sequenced in a study of OX40 agonist ivuxolimab in advanced cancers. Measured with immunoSEQ multiplex PCR; TCRdb has only the in-frame clones, and not every one. The sample contains about 70,000 clones, around 88% of which appear only once. Sequenced here: CD4+ or CD8+ T cells sorted from blood, sampled in a trial of the OX40 agonist ivuxolimab. These receptor sequences come from an adult with an advanced solid tumor such as melanoma, head and neck, liver or kidney cancer.

The CDR3 reads CASSRGTSGGQYNEQFF. The CDR3 DNA is TGCGCCAGCAGCAGAGGGACTAGCGGGGGGCAATACAATGAGCAGTTCTTC. The chain combines TRBV5-1 with TRBJ2-1; 15 bases are a match to TRBD2. Germline V CDR1 and CDR2: SGHRS, YFSETQ. V lost 4 bases to trimming and J lost 4 bases; unmatched junction nucleotides: 6. This CDR3 spans 17 amino acids.

The chain carries TRBV30 and TRBJ2-5; 9 positions agree with TRBD1. J gave up 7 bases and V 7 bases, and 10 bases lay outside the gene matches. This CDR3 comprises 13 residues. Germline V gene sequence: CDR1 GTSNPN, CDR2 SVGIG (reference sequence). The CDR3, as DNA: TGTGCCTCGTTACAGGGGGCTTGGGGGACCCAGTACTTC. Translated: CASLQGAWGTQYF.

CDR3 DNA sequence: TGTGCCAGCAGCGTCAGCCCCGGGGAGCTGTTTTTT. It yields the protein CASSVSPGELFF. This chain uses TRBV9 with TRBJ2-2; D is uncertain. The CDR3 totals 12 residues. The V and J ends lost 2 bases and 6 bases respectively, with 5 bases between them. Germline CDR1 reads SGDLS; CDR2 reads YYNGEE.

This clone was picked up one time. The chain couples TRBV7-9 to TRBJ2-4, with D possibly matching TRBD1 (6 bases). V was trimmed by 5 bases and J by 0 bases, leaving 14 bases between them. This CDR3 comprises 16 residues. Per the germline V gene, CDR1 is SEHNR and CDR2 is FQNEAQ (reference sequence). The CDR3 region has the DNA TGTGCCAGCAGCCTTACCGGGACATTAGCCAAAAACATTCAGTACTTC. Its translation: CASSLTGTLAKNIQYF.

V is TRBV7-2 and J is TRBJ2-5; TRBD1 matches at 8 bases. The CDR3 contains 13 residues. With 8 bases clipped from V and 5 bases from J, the junction kept 7 bases outside the gene matches. The germline CDR1 and CDR2 sequences are SGHTA and FQGNSA. Here the CDR3 reads CASSTGELETQYF. The CDR3 coding sequence is TGTGCCAGCTCGACAGGGGAGTTGGAGACCCAGTACTTC.

The chain couples TRBV5-4 to TRBJ2-1; D possibly corresponds to TRBD1 (5 bases). Trimming took 0 bases from V and 0 from J, leaving 19 bases between them. CDR3 length: 19 residues. Germline V gives CDR1 SGHNT, CDR2 YYREEE (reference sequence). The CDR3: CASSLGGALRLSSYNEQFF. The CDR3 DNA is TGTGCCAGCAGCTTGGGTGGGGCCCTGCGCCTAAGCTCCTACAATGAGCAGTTCTTC.

A single count supports this clone. The J gene is TRBJ1-3, the V gene TRBV5-6; D is perhaps TRBD1 (5 bases). V shed 2 bases and J shed 2 bases, with 8 bases lying between them. Germline V CDR1 and CDR2: SGHDT, YYEEEE. The CDR3 has 14 amino acids. CDR3 bases: TGTGCCAGCAGCTTCCAGGGTCCTGGAAACACCATATATTTT. Its translation is CASSFQGPGNTIYF. Variable domain in full (rest from reference TRBV5-6 and TRBJ1-3): DAGVTQSPTHLIKTRGQQVTLRCSPKSGHDTVSWYQQALGQGPQFIFQYYEEEERQRGNFPDRFSGHQFPNYSSELNVNALLLGDSALYLCASSFQGPGNTIYFGEGSWLTVV.

This clone was counted a single time. The rearrangement links TRBV30 to TRBJ1-5; TRBD1 aligns across 9 bases. With 5 bases clipped from V and 4 bases from J, the junction kept 3 bases outside the gene matches. CDR1 GTSNPN and CDR2 SVGIG come from the germline V gene (reference sequence). The length of the CDR3 is 13 residues. The CDR3 spells CAWGTGPNQPQHF. The CDR3 region has the DNA TGTGCCTGGGGGACAGGGCCTAATCAGCCCCAGCATTTT.

The chain links TRBV25-1 to TRBJ2-1, with D tentatively TRBD1 or TRBD2 (5 bases each). CDR1 and CDR2 from the germline V gene are MGHDK and SYGVNS. Deletions cut 5 bases from V and 8 bases from J, with 16 bases between. The CDR3 is 14 residues long. CDR3 coding DNA: TGTGCCAGCAGTTTCCTGGGACCGGGCGATGAGCAGTTCTTC. As protein: CASSFLGPGDEQFF.

The chain carries TRBV11-3 and TRBJ2-1, with TRBD2 matching over 9 bases. Germline CDR1 reads SGHNT; CDR2 reads YENEEA. The ends lost 1 base at V and 10 bases at J; junction bases unmatched: 17. The CDR3 is 18 residues long. CDR3 protein: CASSLGGAGGSSAKEQFF. The CDR3 nucleotides read TGTGCCAGCAGCTTAGGCGGGGCGGGGGGGAGCTCGGCCAAGGAGCAGTTCTTC. Full variable domain (missing parts from reference TRBV11-3 and TRBJ2-1): EAGVVQSPRYKIIEKKQPVAFWCNPISGHNTLYWYLQNLGQGPELLIRYENEEAVDDSQLPKDRFSAERLKGVDSTLKIQPAELGDSAVYLCASSLGGAGGSSAKEQFFGPGTRLTVL.